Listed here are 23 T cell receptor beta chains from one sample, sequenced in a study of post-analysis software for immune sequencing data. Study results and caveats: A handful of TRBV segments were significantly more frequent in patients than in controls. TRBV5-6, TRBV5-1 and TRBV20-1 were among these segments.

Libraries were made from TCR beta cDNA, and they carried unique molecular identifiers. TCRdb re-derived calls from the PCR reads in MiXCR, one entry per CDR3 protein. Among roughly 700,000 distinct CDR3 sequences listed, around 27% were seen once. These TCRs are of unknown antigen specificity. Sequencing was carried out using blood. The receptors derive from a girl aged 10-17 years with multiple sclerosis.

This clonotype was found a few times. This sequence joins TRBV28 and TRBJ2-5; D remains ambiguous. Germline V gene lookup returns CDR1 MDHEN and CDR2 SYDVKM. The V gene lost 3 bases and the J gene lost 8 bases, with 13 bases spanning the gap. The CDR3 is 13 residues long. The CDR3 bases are TGTGCCAGCAGTTTTGTTATACACCTAACCCAGTACTTC. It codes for CASSFVIHLTQYF.

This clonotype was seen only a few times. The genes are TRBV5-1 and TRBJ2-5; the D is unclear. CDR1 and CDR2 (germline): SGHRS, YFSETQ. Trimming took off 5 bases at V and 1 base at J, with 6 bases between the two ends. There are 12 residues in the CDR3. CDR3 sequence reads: CASSNFQETQYF. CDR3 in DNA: TGCGCCAGCAGTAATTTCCAAGAGACCCAGTACTTC. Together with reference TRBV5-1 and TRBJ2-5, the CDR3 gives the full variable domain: KAGVTQTPRYLIKTRGQQVTLSCSPISGHRSVSWYQQTPGQGLQFLFEYFSETQRNKGNFPGRFSGRQFSNSRSEMNVSTLELGDSALYLCASSNFQETQYFGPGTRLLVL.

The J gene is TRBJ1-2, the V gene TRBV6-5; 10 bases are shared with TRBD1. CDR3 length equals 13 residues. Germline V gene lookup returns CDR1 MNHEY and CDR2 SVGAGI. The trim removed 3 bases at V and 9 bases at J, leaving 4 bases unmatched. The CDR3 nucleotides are TGTGCCAGCAGTTATCGGACAGGGGGGAGCTACACCTTC. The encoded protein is CASSYRTGGSYTF.

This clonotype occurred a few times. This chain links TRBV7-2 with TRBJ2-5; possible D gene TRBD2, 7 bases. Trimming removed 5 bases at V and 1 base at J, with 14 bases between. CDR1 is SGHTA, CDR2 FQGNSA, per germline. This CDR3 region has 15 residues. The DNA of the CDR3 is TGTGCCAGCAGCCATCCTGGGGGGGCCCAAGAGACCCAGTACTTC. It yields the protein CASSHPGGAQETQYF.

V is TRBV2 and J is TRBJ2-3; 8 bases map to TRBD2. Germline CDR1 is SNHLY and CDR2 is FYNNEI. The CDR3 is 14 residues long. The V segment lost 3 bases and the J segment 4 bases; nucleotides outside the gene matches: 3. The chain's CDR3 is CASSEGLGPDTQYF. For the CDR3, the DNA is TGTGCCAGCAGTGAGGGACTAGGCCCAGATACGCAGTATTTT.

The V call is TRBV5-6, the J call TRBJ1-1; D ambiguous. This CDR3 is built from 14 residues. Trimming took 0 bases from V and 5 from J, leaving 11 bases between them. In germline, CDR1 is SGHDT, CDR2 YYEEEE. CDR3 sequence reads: CASSLAGRQTEAFF. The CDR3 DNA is TGTGCCAGCAGCTTGGCCGGAAGGCAAACTGAAGCTTTCTTT.

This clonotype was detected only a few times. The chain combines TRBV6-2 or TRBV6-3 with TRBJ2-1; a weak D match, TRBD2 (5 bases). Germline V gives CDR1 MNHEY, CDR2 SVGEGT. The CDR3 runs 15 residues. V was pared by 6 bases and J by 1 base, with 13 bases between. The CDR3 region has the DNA TGTGCCAGCAGCCTCTTCGGGAATTCCTACAATGAGCAGTTCTTC. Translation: CASSLFGNSYNEQFF.

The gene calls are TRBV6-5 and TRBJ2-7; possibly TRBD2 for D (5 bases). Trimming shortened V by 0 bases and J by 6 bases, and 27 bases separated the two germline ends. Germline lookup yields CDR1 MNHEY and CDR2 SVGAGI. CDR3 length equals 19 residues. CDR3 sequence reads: CASSYSIACDRGLSCEQYF. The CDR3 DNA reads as TGTGCCAGCAGTTACTCTATAGCATGTGACCGAGGGTTGTCGTGCGAGCAGTACTTC.

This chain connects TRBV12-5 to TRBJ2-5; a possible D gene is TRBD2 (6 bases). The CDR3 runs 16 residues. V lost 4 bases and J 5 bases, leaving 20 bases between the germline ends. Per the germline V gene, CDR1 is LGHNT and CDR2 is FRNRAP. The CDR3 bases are TGTGCTAGTGGTTCCACAGTGTCGCGGGAACGGGAGACCCAGTACTTC. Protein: CASGSTVSRERETQYF. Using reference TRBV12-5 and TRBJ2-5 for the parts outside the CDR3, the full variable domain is DARVTQTPRHKVTEMGQEVTMRCQPILGHNTVFWYRQTMMQGLELLAYFRNRAPLDDSGMPKDRFSAEMPDATLATLKIQPSEPRDSAVYFCASGSTVSRERETQYFGPGTRLLVL.

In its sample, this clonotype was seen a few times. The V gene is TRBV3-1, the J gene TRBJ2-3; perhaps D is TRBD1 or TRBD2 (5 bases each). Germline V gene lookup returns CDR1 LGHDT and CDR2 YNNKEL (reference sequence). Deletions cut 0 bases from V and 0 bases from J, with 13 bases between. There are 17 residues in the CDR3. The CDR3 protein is CASSQDKRGPSTDTQYF. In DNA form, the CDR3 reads TGTGCCAGCAGCCAAGATAAACGGGGCCCTAGCACAGATACGCAGTATTTT.

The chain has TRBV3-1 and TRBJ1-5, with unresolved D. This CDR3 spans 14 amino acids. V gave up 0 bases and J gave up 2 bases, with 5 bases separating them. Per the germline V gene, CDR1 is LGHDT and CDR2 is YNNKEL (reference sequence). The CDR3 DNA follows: TGTGCCAGCAGCCAAGACCCCGGCAATCAGCCCCAGCATTTT. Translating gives CASSQDPGNQPQHF. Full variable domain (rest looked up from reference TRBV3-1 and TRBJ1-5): DTAVSQTPKYLVTQMGNDKSIKCEQNLGHDTMYWYKQDSKKFLKIMFSYNNKELIINETVPNRFSPKSPDKAHLNLHINSLELGDSAVYFCASSQDPGNQPQHFGDGTRLSIL.

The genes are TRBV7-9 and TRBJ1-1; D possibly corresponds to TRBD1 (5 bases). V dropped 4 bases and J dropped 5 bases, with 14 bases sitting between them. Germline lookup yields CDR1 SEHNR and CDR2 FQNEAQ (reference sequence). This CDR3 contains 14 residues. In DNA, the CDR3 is TGTGCCAGCAGCTCCCAGAGGGGACGGACTGAAGCTTTCTTT. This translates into CASSSQRGRTEAFF.

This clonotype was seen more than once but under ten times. CDR3 coding DNA: TGCGCCAGCAGCTTGGAGCAGGGGGGCGAGCAGTACTTC. It translates to CASSLEQGGEQYF. The V call is TRBV5-1, the J call TRBJ2-7; D might be TRBD1 (7 bases). The V and J ends lost 0 bases and 6 bases respectively, with 10 bases between them. Germline assignment: CDR1 SGHRS and CDR2 YFSETQ. The CDR3 runs 13 residues.

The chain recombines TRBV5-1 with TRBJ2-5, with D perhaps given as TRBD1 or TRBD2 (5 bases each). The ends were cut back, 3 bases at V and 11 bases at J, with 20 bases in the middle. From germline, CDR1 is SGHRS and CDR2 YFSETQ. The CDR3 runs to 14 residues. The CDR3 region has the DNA TGCGCCAGCAGCTCGGGACGGACCTACAATGAGCAGTACTTC. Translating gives CASSSGRTYNEQYF. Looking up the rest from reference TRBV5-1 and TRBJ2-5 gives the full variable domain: KAGVTQTPRYLIKTRGQQVTLSCSPISGHRSVSWYQQTPGQGLQFLFEYFSETQRNKGNFPGRFSGRQFSNSRSEMNVSTLELGDSALYLCASSSGRTYNEQYFGPGTRLLVL.

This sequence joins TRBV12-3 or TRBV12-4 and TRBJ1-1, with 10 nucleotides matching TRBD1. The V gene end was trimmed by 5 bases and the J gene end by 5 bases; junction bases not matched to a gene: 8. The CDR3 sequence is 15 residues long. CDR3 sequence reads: CASSPQGQGITEAFF. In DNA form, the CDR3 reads TGTGCCAGCAGTCCCCAGGGACAGGGGATAACTGAAGCTTTCTTT.

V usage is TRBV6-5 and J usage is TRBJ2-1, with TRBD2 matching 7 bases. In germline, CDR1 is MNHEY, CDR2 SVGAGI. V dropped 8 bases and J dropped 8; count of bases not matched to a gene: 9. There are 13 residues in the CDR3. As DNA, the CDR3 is TGTGCCAGCTCGGAAGGGACTAAAGATGAGCAGTTCTTC. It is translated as CASSEGTKDEQFF.

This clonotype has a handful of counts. The CDR3 here is CASRTGQPNEKLFF. Here the CDR3 DNA reads TGTGCCAGCAGAACCGGACAGCCGAATGAAAAACTGTTTTTT. This rearrangement joins TRBV7-9 to TRBJ1-4; weak D call: TRBD1 (6 bases). The V end was cut by 6 bases, the J end by 5 bases, with 13 bases between. The germline V gene has CDR1 SEHNR and CDR2 FQNEAQ (reference sequence). CDR3 size: 14 residues.

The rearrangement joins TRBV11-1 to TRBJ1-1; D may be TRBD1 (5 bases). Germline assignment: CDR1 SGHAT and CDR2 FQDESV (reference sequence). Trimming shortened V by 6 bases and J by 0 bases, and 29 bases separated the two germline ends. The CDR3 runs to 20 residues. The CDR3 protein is CASRPNPRNFQGGVNTEAFF. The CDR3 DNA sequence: TGTGCCAGCAGGCCAAACCCGAGGAATTTTCAGGGTGGTGTGAACACTGAAGCTTTCTTT.

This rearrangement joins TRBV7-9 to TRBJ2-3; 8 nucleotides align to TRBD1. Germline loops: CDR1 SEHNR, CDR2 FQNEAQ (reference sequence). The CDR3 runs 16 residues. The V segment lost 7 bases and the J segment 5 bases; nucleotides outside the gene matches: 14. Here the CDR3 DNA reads TGTGCCAGCACCCAACCCGACAGGGGACTTGAAGATACGCAGTATTTT. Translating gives CASTQPDRGLEDTQYF.

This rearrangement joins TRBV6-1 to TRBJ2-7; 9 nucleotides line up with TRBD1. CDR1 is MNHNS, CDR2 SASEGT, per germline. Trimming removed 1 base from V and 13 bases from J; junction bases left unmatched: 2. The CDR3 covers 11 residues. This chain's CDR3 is CASSEGGQGYV. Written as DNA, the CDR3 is TGTGCCAGCAGTGAAGGGGGACAGGGTTACGTC.

The CDR3 protein is CASSEAGGPSNEQFF. The CDR3 nucleotides are TGTGCCAGCAGTGAGGCGGGGGGGCCCAGCAATGAGCAGTTCTTC. This chain connects TRBV25-1 to TRBJ2-1, with 9 bases fitting TRBD2. V lost 3 bases and J lost 6; bases outside the gene matches: 6. Germline CDR1 reads MGHDK; CDR2 reads SYGVNS. The CDR3 is 15 residues long.

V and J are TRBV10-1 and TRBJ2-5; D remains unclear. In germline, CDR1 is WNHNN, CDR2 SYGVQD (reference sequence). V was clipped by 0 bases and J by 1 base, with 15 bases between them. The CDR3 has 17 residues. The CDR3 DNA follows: TGCGCCAGCAGTGAGTCGACCGGCGTAGAGGTCCAAGAGACCCAGTACTTC. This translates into CASSESTGVEVQETQYF.

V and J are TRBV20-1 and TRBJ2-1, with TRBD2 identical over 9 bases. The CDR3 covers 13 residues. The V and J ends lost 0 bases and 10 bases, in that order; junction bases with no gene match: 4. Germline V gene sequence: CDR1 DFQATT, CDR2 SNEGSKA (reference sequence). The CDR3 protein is CSARDGGRVEQFF. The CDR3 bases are TGCAGTGCTAGAGATGGCGGGAGGGTAGAGCAGTTCTTC.